This T cell receptor (beta chain) came from a study of CD8+ T cells in alopecia areata. About the research overall: At a dose of 5 to 10 mg twice daily, oral tofacitinib was given to treated patients. Study observations and caveats: The study found higher clonality in lesional than normal scalp, especially in alopecia totalis/universalis. Only a single nonresponder existed, so baseline CD8+ expansion links stay unclear.

Treatment: oral pan-JAK inhibitor, 5-10 mg twice daily. Investigators isolated RNA and reverse transcribed it into cDNA to act as the sequencing template. TCRdb keeps only in-frame clones here, not all; method: immunoSEQ multiplex PCR. This sample carries 190,000 or so clones, under 60% of them seen once, and the ten largest clones take 10% to 15%. The germline V and J ends were trimmed by 6 bases and 2 bases, with 9 bases remaining between them. Per the germline V gene, CDR1 is SEHNR and CDR2 is FQNEAQ (reference sequence). CDR3 length: 13 residues. This clone was picked up a small number of times. Its antigen is not known.

The TCR comes from a human donor with alopecia areata. J is TRBJ2-3 and V is TRBV7-9, with D possibly TRBD1 on 6 matching bases. Sequenced material: CD8+ T cells sorted from blood, taken at week 24, from a patient treated with tofacitinib. CDR3 protein: CASRGGYTDTQYF. CDR3 nucleotide sequence: TGTGCCAGCAGAGGGGGATACACAGATACGCAGTATTTT.